One and the same sample provided the 3 T cell receptor beta chains below, sequenced in a study of blood T cells in healthy people across ages. A second about 6 to 12 cycle PCR used barcoded and J-beta primers. TCRdb itself ran the 5' RACE reads through MiXCR, one entry per CDR3 protein. In the table there are about a million distinct CDR3 sequences, roughly 52% of which are singletons. Sequencing input: blood. The source of these receptors is a man aged 25-45 years in good health.

This clonotype was picked up a small number of times. The chain carries TRBV5-1 and TRBJ1-6, with D unresolved. The CDR3 has 15 amino acids. V lost 2 bases to trimming and J lost 5 bases, with 11 bases between them. Germline V gene data show CDR1 as SGHRS and CDR2 as YFSETQ. The CDR3 DNA reads as TGCGCCAGCAGCTTTAATGACGGCGATAATTCACCCCTCCACTTT. Its protein is CASSFNDGDNSPLHF.

This chain links TRBV25-1 with TRBJ1-4; D is unresolved. The CDR3 contains 14 residues. Trimming stripped 7 bases from V and 2 bases from J, with 11 bases between. The germline gives CDR1 MGHDK, CDR2 SYGVNS. Written as DNA, the CDR3 is TGTGCCAGCACCTACAGTAGGACTAATGAAAAACTGTTTTTT. This gives the protein CASTYSRTNEKLFF.

The chain recombines TRBV18 with TRBJ1-2; D may be TRBD1 (6 bases). Trimming took off 9 bases at V and 5 bases at J, with 19 bases between the two ends. This CDR3 comprises 14 residues. In germline, CDR1 is KGHSH, CDR2 LQKENI. The CDR3 here is CASTETGPMYGYTF. The CDR3 nucleotides read TGTGCCAGTACTGAGACAGGACCTATGTATGGCTACACCTTC.